The entry below gives a single TCR beta chain sequence along with its context. The data derive from a study of blood T cells in healthy people across ages. A second PCR, run for about 7 to 11 cycles, used a sample-barcoded 5' primer plus a J-beta primer mix. Each cDNA molecule, via a template-switch adaptor with 12 random nucleotides, was tagged. TCRdb re-analysed the 5' RACE reads in MiXCR, keeping a single row per CDR3 protein. The repertoire holds about 680,000 distinct CDR3 sequences, with over 45% as singletons. Trimming took 2 bases from V and 7 from J; bases not matched to a gene: 13. The germline CDR1 and CDR2 sequences are SGHTA and FQGNSA. The CDR3 consists of 17 residues.

This chain connects TRBV7-2 to TRBJ2-5; 10 bases line up with TRBD2. This TCR came from a woman aged 55-75 years in good health. The sample taken for sequencing was blood. The CDR3 region has the DNA TGTGCCAGCAGCTTATTGCTAGCGGGGGTTGCCCGGGGGACCCAGTACTTC. Translated, it gives CASSLLLAGVARGTQYF.